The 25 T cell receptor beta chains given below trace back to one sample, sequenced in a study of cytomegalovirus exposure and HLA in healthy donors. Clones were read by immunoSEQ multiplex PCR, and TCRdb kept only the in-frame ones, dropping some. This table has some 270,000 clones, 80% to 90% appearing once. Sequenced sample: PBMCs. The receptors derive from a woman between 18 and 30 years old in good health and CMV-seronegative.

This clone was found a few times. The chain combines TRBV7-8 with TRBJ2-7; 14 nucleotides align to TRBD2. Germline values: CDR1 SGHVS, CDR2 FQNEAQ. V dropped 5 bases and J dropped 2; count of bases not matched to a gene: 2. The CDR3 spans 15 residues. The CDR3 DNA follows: TGTGCCAGCAGCCTGACTAGCGGGGGGGCCTACGAGCAGTACTTC. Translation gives CASSLTSGGAYEQYF.

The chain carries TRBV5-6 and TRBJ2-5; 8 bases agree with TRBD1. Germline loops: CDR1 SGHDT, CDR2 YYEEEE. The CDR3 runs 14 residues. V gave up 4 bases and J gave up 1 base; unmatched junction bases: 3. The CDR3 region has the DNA TGTGCCAGCAGCGTCGGACAGGGCCAAGAGACCCAGTACTTC. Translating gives CASSVGQGQETQYF.

CDR3 in amino acids: CAIKSPDEKLFF. In nucleotides, the CDR3 is TGTGCCATCAAATCCCCGGATGAAAAACTGTTTTTT. This chain joins TRBV10-3 and TRBJ1-4; D gene ambiguous. Germline CDR1 reads ENHRY; CDR2 reads SYGVKD. The CDR3 is 12 residues long. The V gene lost 7 bases and the J gene lost 6 bases, with 9 bases spanning the gap.

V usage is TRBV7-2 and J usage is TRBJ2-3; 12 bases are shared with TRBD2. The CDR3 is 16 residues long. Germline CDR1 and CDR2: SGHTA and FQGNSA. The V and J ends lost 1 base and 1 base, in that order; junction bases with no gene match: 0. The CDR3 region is CASSLGTSGGTDTQYF. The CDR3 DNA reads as TGTGCCAGCAGCTTAGGGACTAGCGGGGGCACAGATACGCAGTATTTT.

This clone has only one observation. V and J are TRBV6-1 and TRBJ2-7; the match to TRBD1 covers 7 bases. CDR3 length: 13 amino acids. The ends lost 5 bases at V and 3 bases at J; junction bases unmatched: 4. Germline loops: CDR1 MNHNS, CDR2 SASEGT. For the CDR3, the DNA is TGTGCCAGCAGTACCGGGACAGACTACGAGCAGTACTTC. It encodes CASSTGTDYEQYF.

The CDR3 region is CASRDESGAFF. Written as DNA, the CDR3 is TGTGCCAGCAGGGACGAGAGCGGGGCTTTCTTT. The J gene is TRBJ1-1, the V gene TRBV6-6; unclear D gene. CDR3 length equals 11 residues. From germline, CDR1 is MNHNY and CDR2 SVGAGI (reference sequence). V dropped 6 bases and J dropped 11 bases, with 13 bases sitting between them.

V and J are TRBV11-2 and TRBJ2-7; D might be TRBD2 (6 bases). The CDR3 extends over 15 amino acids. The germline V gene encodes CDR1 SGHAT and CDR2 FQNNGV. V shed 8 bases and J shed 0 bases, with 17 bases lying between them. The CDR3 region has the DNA TGTGCCAGCGGTTTCAGCGCGGGGTCCTCCTACGAGCAGTACTTC. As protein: CASGFSAGSSYEQYF.

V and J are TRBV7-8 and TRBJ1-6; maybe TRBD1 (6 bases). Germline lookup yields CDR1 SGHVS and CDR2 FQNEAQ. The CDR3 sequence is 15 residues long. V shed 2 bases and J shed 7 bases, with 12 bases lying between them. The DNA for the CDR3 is TGTGCCAGCAGCTTAAGGGGGGGAAGGAATTCACCCCTCCACTTT. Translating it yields CASSLRGGRNSPLHF.

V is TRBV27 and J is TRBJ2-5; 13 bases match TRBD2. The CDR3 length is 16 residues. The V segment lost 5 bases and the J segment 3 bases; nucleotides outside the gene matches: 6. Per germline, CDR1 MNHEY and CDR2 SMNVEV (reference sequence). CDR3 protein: CASSPGLAGAKETQYF. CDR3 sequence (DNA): TGTGCCAGCAGTCCTGGACTAGCGGGGGCTAAAGAGACCCAGTACTTC.

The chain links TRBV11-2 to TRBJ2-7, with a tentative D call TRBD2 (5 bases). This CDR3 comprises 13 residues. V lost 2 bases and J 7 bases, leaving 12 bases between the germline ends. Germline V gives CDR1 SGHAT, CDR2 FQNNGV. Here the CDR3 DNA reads TGTGCCAGCAGCTTATGGTCAGGAGGTGAGCAGTACTTC. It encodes CASSLWSGGEQYF. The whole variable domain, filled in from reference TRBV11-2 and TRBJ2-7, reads EAGVAQSPRYKIIEKRQSVAFWCNPISGHATLYWYQQILGQGPKLLIQFQNNGVVDDSQLPKDRFSAERLKGVDSTLKIQPAKLEDSAVYLCASSLWSGGEQYFGPGTRLTVT.

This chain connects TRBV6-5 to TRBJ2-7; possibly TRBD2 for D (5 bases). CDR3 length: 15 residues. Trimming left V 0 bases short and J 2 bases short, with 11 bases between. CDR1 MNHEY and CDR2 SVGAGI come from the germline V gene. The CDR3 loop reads CASSYSYRETYEQYF. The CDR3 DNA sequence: TGTGCCAGCAGTTACTCCTACCGGGAAACCTACGAGCAGTACTTC.

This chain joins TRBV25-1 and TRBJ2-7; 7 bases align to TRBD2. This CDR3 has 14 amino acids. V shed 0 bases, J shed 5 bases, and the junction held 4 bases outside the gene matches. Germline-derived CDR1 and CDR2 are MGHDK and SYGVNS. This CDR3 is CASSEYSGGDEQYF. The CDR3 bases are TGTGCCAGCAGTGAATATTCTGGGGGGGACGAGCAGTACTTC.

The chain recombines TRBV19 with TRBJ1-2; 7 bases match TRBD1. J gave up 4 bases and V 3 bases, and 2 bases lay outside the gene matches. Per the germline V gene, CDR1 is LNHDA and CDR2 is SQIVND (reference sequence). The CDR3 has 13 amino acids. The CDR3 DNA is TGTGCCAGTAGTATGAAGGGGGCCTATGGCTACACCTTC. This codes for CASSMKGAYGYTF.

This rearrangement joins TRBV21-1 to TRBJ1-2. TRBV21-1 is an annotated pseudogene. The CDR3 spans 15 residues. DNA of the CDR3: TGTGCCAGCAGCACACGCGGGGGCGCTGACTATGGCTACACCTTC. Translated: CASSTRGGADYGYTF.

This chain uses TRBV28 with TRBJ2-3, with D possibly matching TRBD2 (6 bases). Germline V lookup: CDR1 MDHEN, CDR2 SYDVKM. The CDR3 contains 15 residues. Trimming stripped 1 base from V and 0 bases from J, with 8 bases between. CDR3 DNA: TGTGCCAGCAGTTTATCCGGGACTAGCACAGATACGCAGTATTTT. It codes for CASSLSGTSTDTQYF. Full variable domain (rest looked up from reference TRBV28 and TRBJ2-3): DVKVTQSSRYLVKRTGEKVFLECVQDMDHENMFWYRQDPGLGLRLIYFSYDVKMKEKGDIPEGYSVSREKKERFSLILESASTNQTSMYLCASSLSGTSTDTQYFGPGTRLTVL.

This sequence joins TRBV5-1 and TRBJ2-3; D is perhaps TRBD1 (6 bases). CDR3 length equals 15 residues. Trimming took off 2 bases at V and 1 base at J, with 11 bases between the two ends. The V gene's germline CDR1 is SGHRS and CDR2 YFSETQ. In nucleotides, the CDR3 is TGCGCCAGCAGCTTTTCAGGGGTGCGCACAGATACGCAGTATTTT. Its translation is CASSFSGVRTDTQYF. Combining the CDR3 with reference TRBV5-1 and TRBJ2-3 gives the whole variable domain KAGVTQTPRYLIKTRGQQVTLSCSPISGHRSVSWYQQTPGQGLQFLFEYFSETQRNKGNFPGRFSGRQFSNSRSEMNVSTLELGDSALYLCASSFSGVRTDTQYFGPGTRLTVL.

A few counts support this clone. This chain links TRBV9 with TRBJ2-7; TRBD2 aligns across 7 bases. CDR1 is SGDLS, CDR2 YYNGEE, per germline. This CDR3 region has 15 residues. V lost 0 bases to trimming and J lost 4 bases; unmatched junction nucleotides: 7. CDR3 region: CASSVDVLAPYEQYF. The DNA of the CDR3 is TGTGCCAGCAGCGTAGATGTACTAGCGCCGTACGAGCAGTACTTC.

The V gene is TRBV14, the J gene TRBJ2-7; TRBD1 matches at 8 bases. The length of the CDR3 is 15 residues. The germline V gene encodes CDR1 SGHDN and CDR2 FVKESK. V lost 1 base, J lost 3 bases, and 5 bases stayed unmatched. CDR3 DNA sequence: TGTGCCAGCAGCCAAGGTTACGGACAGGGCTACGAGCAGTACTTC. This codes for CASSQGYGQGYEQYF.

The CDR3 sequence: CASSQIPGGGEQYF. The CDR3 region has the DNA TGTGCCAGTAGTCAGATCCCAGGTGGTGGCGAGCAGTACTTC. The gene calls are TRBV19 and TRBJ2-7; no clear D. CDR1 is LNHDA and CDR2 is SQIVND in the germline V gene (reference sequence). The CDR3 has 14 residues. Deletions cut 5 bases from V and 6 bases from J, with 17 bases between. The full variable domain, rest sourced from reference TRBV19 and TRBJ2-7, is DGGITQSPKYLFRKEGQNVTLSCEQNLNHDAMYWYRQDPGQGLRLIYYSQIVNDFQKGDIAEGYSVSREKKESFPLTVTSAQKNPTAFYLCASSQIPGGGEQYFGPGTRLTVT.

The CDR3 nucleotides read TGCGCCAGCAGGTCGGGACAGAACACCGGGGAGCTGTTTTTT. Its protein product is CASRSGQNTGELFF. The rearrangement joins TRBV10-1 to TRBJ2-2, with D maybe TRBD1 (6 bases). Per germline, CDR1 WNHNN and CDR2 SYGVQD (reference sequence). CDR3 length: 14 residues. V shed 6 bases and J shed 1 base, with 9 bases lying between them.

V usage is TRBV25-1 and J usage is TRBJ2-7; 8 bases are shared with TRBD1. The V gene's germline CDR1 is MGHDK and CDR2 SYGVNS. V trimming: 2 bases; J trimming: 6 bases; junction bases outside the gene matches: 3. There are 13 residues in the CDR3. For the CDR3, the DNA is TGTGCCAGCAGTGAACGGACAGGGCTCGAGCAGTACTTC. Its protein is CASSERTGLEQYF.

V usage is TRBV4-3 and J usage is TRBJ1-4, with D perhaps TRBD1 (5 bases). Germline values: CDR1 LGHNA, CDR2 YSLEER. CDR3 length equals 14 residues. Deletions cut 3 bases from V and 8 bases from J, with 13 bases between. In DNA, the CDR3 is TGCGCCAGCAGCCAGGCTAACAGGAACGAAAAACTGTTTTTT. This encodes CASSQANRNEKLFF.

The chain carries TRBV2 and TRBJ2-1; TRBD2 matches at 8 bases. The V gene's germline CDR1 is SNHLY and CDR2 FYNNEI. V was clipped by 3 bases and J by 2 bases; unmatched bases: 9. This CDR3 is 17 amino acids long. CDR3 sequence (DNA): TGTGCCAGCAGTGATGAGGCTAGCGGGCTCCCCTACAATGAGCAGTTCTTC. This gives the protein CASSDEASGLPYNEQFF. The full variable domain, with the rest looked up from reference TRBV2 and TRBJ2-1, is EPEVTQTPSHQVTQMGQEVILRCVPISNHLYFYWYRQILGQKVEFLVSFYNNEISEKSEIFDDQFSVERPDGSNFTLKIRSTKLEDSAMYFCASSDEASGLPYNEQFFGPGTRLTVL.

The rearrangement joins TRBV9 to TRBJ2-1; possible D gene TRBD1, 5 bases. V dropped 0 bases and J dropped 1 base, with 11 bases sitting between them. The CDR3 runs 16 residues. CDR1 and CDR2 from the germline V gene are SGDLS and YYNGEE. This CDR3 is CASSVEKGVSYNEQFF. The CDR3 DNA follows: TGTGCCAGCAGCGTAGAAAAAGGGGTATCCTACAATGAGCAGTTCTTC.

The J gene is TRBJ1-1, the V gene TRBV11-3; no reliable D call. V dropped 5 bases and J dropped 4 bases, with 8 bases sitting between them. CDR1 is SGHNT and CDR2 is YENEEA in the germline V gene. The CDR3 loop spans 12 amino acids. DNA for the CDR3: TGTGCCAGCAGCCGGGCGGGCACTGAAGCTTTCTTT. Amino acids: CASSRAGTEAFF.